The entry below describes one T cell receptor beta chain. The data are from a study of T cell responses to AZD1222 COVID-19 vaccine. The germline V gene encodes CDR1 SGHTA and CDR2 FQGNSA. V lost 1 base to trimming and J lost 7 bases, with 8 bases between them. CDR3 length: 13 residues. TCRdb's copy holds only in-frame clones and misses some; the assay was immunoSEQ multiplex PCR. The sample holds more than 110,000 clones, about nine tenths seen once. This specimen was peripheral blood, taken 28 days after the second AZD1222 dose. The source of this sequence is an adult who received the AZD1222 COVID-19 vaccine. The chain uses TRBV7-2 and TRBJ1-5; perhaps TRBD1 as D (5 bases). DNA for the CDR3: TGTGCCAGCAGCTTAGGTTGGGGGCAGCCCCAGCATTTT. Its protein is CASSLGWGQPQHF.